Below, 28 T cell receptor beta chains from the same sample are listed, as sequenced in a study of blood T cell repertoires in COVID-19. Here immunoSEQ multiplex PCR was the method, and the copy in TCRdb shows in-frame clones only, minus some. Of 130,000 to 150,000 clones in the sample, around nine tenths were seen once. Sequencing was done on a sample of peripheral blood. All receptors derive from a man in his forties or fifties with active or convalescent COVID-19.

The chain couples TRBV3-1 (or the pseudogene TRBV3-2) to TRBJ1-1; tentatively, D is TRBD1 (5 bases). The V gene's germline CDR1 is LGHDT and CDR2 YNNKEL (reference sequence). The CDR3 is 14 amino acids. The V end lost 1 base, the J end lost 4 bases, and 10 bases lay between the germline ends. CDR3 sequence: CASSQGQHGTEAFF. The CDR3 nucleotides are TGTGCCAGCAGCCAAGGACAGCATGGCACTGAAGCTTTCTTT.

The genes are TRBV6-5 and TRBJ2-1, with 7 bases fitting TRBD2. J lost 6 bases, V lost 2 bases, and 4 bases had no gene match. Germline V gene sequence: CDR1 MNHEY, CDR2 SVGAGI. The CDR3 loop spans 14 amino acids. The CDR3 bases are TGTGCCAGCAGTTACCGGGGGAGGGTCAATGAGCAGTTCTTC. It encodes CASSYRGRVNEQFF.

The V gene is TRBV7-8, the J gene TRBJ1-4; possibly TRBD1 for D (6 bases). V lost 0 bases and J lost 8, with 13 bases in between. Germline values: CDR1 SGHVS, CDR2 FQNEAQ. The CDR3 extends over 15 amino acids. CDR3 sequence reads: CASSLATGQTEKLFF. The CDR3, as DNA: TGTGCCAGCAGCTTAGCCACAGGGCAAACGGAAAAACTGTTTTTT.

The genes are TRBV7-8 and TRBJ1-2, with TRBD1 matching over 7 bases. Trimming removed 5 bases from V and 4 bases from J; junction bases left unmatched: 10. This CDR3 has 15 residues. The germline gives CDR1 SGHVS, CDR2 FQNEAQ. CDR3: CASSQKGDRLYGYTF. CDR3 coding DNA: TGTGCCAGCAGCCAAAAAGGGGACAGACTCTATGGCTACACCTTC. Full variable domain (outside the CDR3, taken from reference TRBV7-8 and TRBJ1-2): GAGVSQSPRYKVAKRGQDVALRCDPISGHVSLFWYQQALGQGPEFLTYFQNEAQLDKSGLPSDRFFAERPEGSVSTLKIQRTQQEDSAVYLCASSQKGDRLYGYTFGSGTRLTVV.

The chain combines TRBV27 with TRBJ1-6; possible D gene TRBD1, 6 bases. Germline V gives CDR1 MNHEY, CDR2 SMNVEV (reference sequence). CDR3 size: 15 residues. Trimming removed 7 bases from V and 5 bases from J, with 15 bases in between. The CDR3 loop reads CASKLVGQNNSPLHF. As DNA, the CDR3 is TGTGCCAGCAAACTGGTCGGACAGAATAATTCACCCCTCCACTTT.

This clone was seen more than once but under ten times. This sequence joins TRBV19 and TRBJ2-7, with unresolved D. The ends were cut back, 5 bases at V and 4 bases at J, with 12 bases in the middle. Germline CDR1 and CDR2: LNHDA and SQIVND (reference sequence). The CDR3 totals 13 residues. CDR3 sequence: CASSRLTDYEQYF. In DNA form, the CDR3 reads TGTGCCAGTAGTCGCCTCACAGATTACGAGCAGTACTTC.

The chain is built from TRBV5-1 and TRBJ2-1; 11 positions match TRBD2. In germline, CDR1 is SGHRS, CDR2 YFSETQ. CDR3 length: 20 amino acids. The junction had 24 bases not matched to a gene; V was cut back by 4 bases and J by 9 bases. The CDR3 loop reads CASSKGQGRVRLAGIGEQFF. The CDR3 DNA sequence: TGCGCCAGCAGCAAAGGACAGGGCCGAGTTCGACTAGCGGGAATAGGTGAGCAGTTCTTC.

This chain links TRBV7-9 with TRBJ2-6; 12 nucleotides align to TRBD2. The CDR3 length is 15 residues. The germline CDR1 and CDR2 sequences are SEHNR and FQNEAQ (reference sequence). CDR3 coding DNA: TGTGCGGAGACTAGCGGGAGACCTGGGGCCAACGTCCTGACTTTC. This sequence encodes CAETSGRPGANVLTF.

The V and J genes are TRBV28 and TRBJ1-5, with a possible D match to TRBD1 (5 bases). Germline V gene lookup returns CDR1 MDHEN and CDR2 SYDVKM. This CDR3 has 16 residues. V was trimmed by 0 bases and J by 0 bases, leaving 9 bases between them. CDR3 DNA sequence: TGTGCCAGCAGTTTATGGACAGCCTATAGCAATCAGCCCCAGCATTTT. It specifies CASSLWTAYSNQPQHF.

This chain uses TRBV11-2 with TRBJ2-7, with D maybe TRBD1 (5 bases). The CDR3 has 13 residues. Deletions cut 5 bases from V and 5 bases from J, with 13 bases between. From germline, CDR1 is SGHAT and CDR2 FQNNGV. The CDR3, as DNA: TGTGCCAGCAGCCGAGTGTACAGGAACGAGCAGTACTTC. This encodes CASSRVYRNEQYF.

DNA of the CDR3: TGTGCCAGCAGCTTAGTAGGACTAGAAACAGATACGCAGTATTTT. It is translated as CASSLVGLETDTQYF. The chain recombines TRBV7-2 with TRBJ2-3, with 7 bases fitting TRBD2. V lost 1 base and J lost 3; bases outside the gene matches: 4. The CDR3 spans 15 residues. Germline V CDR1 and CDR2: SGHTA, FQGNSA.

This chain joins TRBV28 and TRBJ1-1; 9 bases line up with TRBD1. Germline values: CDR1 MDHEN, CDR2 SYDVKM. V shed 6 bases, J shed 1 base, and the junction held 12 bases outside the gene matches. The CDR3 is 17 amino acids. CDR3 nucleotides: TGTGCCAGCAGAATATCCACCGGGGGACAGGGGAACACTGAAGCTTTCTTT. The encoded protein is CASRISTGGQGNTEAFF.

The CDR3 loop reads CASSTGLAGVTDTQYF. The CDR3 nucleotides read TGTGCCAGCAGTACGGGACTAGCGGGGGTCACAGATACGCAGTATTTT. The V gene is TRBV27, the J gene TRBJ2-3; TRBD2 agrees at 14 bases. Germline values: CDR1 MNHEY, CDR2 SMNVEV (reference sequence). The junction had 3 bases not matched to a gene; V was cut back by 5 bases and J by 2 bases. The length of the CDR3 is 16 residues.

The chain employs TRBV7-3 and TRBJ2-1; 8 nucleotides align to TRBD2. From germline, CDR1 is SGHTA and CDR2 FQGTGA. With 2 bases clipped from V and 6 bases from J, the junction kept 3 bases outside the gene matches. The CDR3 sequence is 14 residues long. The CDR3 loop reads CASSLAGGVNEQFF. The CDR3 DNA is TGTGCCAGCAGCTTAGCGGGAGGAGTCAATGAGCAGTTCTTC.

This chain joins TRBV5-1 and TRBJ1-1; 12 positions agree with TRBD1. Germline loops: CDR1 SGHRS, CDR2 YFSETQ. Germline trimming cut 0 bases from V and 8 bases from J; bases unmatched to any gene: 8. The CDR3 is made up of 16 amino acids. The CDR3 coding sequence is TGCGCCAGCAGCTTGGCCAACCCGGGACAGGGGGCGGAAGCTTTCTTT. Encoded protein: CASSLANPGQGAEAFF.

This sequence joins TRBV14 and TRBJ2-7; D perhaps matches TRBD2 (5 bases). There are 13 residues in the CDR3. V lost 1 base and J lost 6, with 10 bases in between. Germline V CDR1 and CDR2: SGHDN, FVKESK. CDR3 in DNA: TGTGCCAGCAGCCAAGCCCGGACTGGCGAGCAGTACTTC. Translated, it gives CASSQARTGEQYF.

The chain recombines TRBV6-5 with TRBJ1-6; D possibly corresponds to TRBD1 (5 bases). Germline values: CDR1 MNHEY, CDR2 SVGAGI. The germline V and J ends were trimmed by 2 bases and 5 bases, with 10 bases remaining between them. The CDR3 totals 15 residues. This CDR3 reads CASSYGRGHNSPLHF. Here the CDR3 DNA reads TGTGCCAGCAGTTACGGGCGGGGCCATAATTCACCCCTCCACTTT.

The rearrangement links TRBV3-1 (or the pseudogene TRBV3-2) to TRBJ2-1, with D uncertain. Trimming left V 1 base short and J 8 bases short, with 6 bases between. Germline CDR1 LGHDT, CDR2 YNNKEL (reference sequence). This CDR3 has 12 residues. The CDR3 protein is CASSQVADEQFF. The CDR3, as DNA: TGTGCCAGCAGCCAAGTAGCAGATGAGCAGTTCTTC.

The table lists this clone with a count of one. The V gene is TRBV30, the J gene TRBJ2-7; 7 nucleotides line up with TRBD1. This CDR3 has 12 residues. V trimming: 1 base; J trimming: 11 bases; junction bases outside the gene matches: 8. Germline CDR1 is GTSNPN and CDR2 is SVGIG (reference sequence). The CDR3 region is CAWSAGTAREYF. CDR3 nucleotide sequence: TGTGCCTGGAGTGCTGGGACAGCAAGAGAGTACTTC.

This sequence joins TRBV7-2 and TRBJ2-7; D is possibly TRBD2 (5 bases). The germline V gene encodes CDR1 SGHTA and CDR2 FQGNSA. V was shortened by 4 bases and J by 4 bases, with 11 bases between the two germline ends. There are 13 residues in the CDR3. The DNA for the CDR3 is TGTGCCAGCAGCTCATGGACGGGGTACGAGCAGTACTTC. Its translation: CASSSWTGYEQYF. The entire variable domain, with the rest obtained from reference TRBV7-2 and TRBJ2-7, is as follows: GAGVSQSPSNKVTEKGKDVELRCDPISGHTALYWYRQSLGQGLEFLIYFQGNSAPDKSGLPSDRFSAERTGGSVSTLTIQRTQQEDSAVYLCASSSWTGYEQYFGPGTRLTVT.

The rearrangement uses TRBV2 and TRBJ2-1; 7 positions agree with TRBD1. In germline, CDR1 is SNHLY, CDR2 FYNNEI. With V trimmed by 11 bases and J by 4 bases, 8 bases remained unmatched. There are 13 residues in the CDR3. This CDR3 reads CAVRDSFYNEQFF. CDR3 coding DNA: TGTGCCGTCCGGGACAGCTTTTACAATGAGCAGTTCTTC.

J is TRBJ1-4 and V is TRBV7-9; 8 nucleotides match TRBD1. This CDR3 is 16 amino acids long. After removal of 5 bases from V and 1 base from J, the junction contained 6 bases not matched to a gene. Germline V gene lookup returns CDR1 SEHNR and CDR2 FQNEAQ (reference sequence). The DNA of the CDR3 is TGTGCCAGCAGCGACCGGACAGGGCAAACTAATGAAAAACTGTTTTTT. As protein: CASSDRTGQTNEKLFF.

This chain joins TRBV7-8 and TRBJ2-2; D might be TRBD1 (5 bases). V lost 3 bases, J lost 4 bases, and 15 bases lay in between. The CDR3 extends over 16 amino acids. CDR1 is SGHVS, CDR2 FQNEAQ, per germline. CDR3: CASSLGKGLSTGELFF. The CDR3 coding sequence is TGTGCCAGCAGCTTGGGGAAGGGGCTGAGCACCGGGGAGCTGTTTTTT.

This clone appeared a single time. The rearrangement links TRBV7-2 to TRBJ1-2; D is undetermined. Germline V gene data show CDR1 as SGHTA and CDR2 as FQGNSA. The CDR3 runs 14 residues. Trimming shortened V by 2 bases and J by 4 bases, and 11 bases separated the two germline ends. For the CDR3, the DNA is TGTGCCAGCAGCTTACCGCCGTCGGGCTATGGCTACACCTTC. The encoded protein is CASSLPPSGYGYTF.

This clone is a singleton in its sample. The J gene is TRBJ1-3, the V gene TRBV6-5; TRBD1 is a possible D gene (5 bases). Germline-derived CDR1 and CDR2 are MNHEY and SVGAGI. The V end was cut by 7 bases, the J end by 5 bases, with 12 bases between. The CDR3 length is 13 residues. In DNA form, the CDR3 reads TGTGCCAGCACCGGACAAGCGCGAAACACCATATATTTT. Protein: CASTGQARNTIYF.

The genes are TRBV12-3 or TRBV12-4 and TRBJ2-4, with a tentative D call TRBD1 (6 bases). There are 13 residues in the CDR3. The germline V and J ends were trimmed by 6 bases and 7 bases, with 13 bases remaining between them. The CDR3 is CASRWDIWNIQYF. The CDR3 DNA reads TGTGCCAGCAGGTGGGACATTTGGAACATTCAGTACTTC.

The chain uses TRBV2 and TRBJ2-7; the D gene is possibly TRBD1 (5 bases). The CDR3 has 11 amino acids. V shed 5 bases and J shed 6 bases, with 8 bases lying between them. The germline V gene has CDR1 SNHLY and CDR2 FYNNEI. CDR3 sequence: CASSPGSEQYF. The CDR3, as DNA: TGTGCCAGCAGTCCAGGGTCCGAGCAGTACTTC.

The chain has TRBV6-5 and TRBJ1-6, with D possibly being TRBD1 (5 bases). V lost 6 bases and J 3 bases, leaving 12 bases between the germline ends. Per germline, CDR1 MNHEY and CDR2 SVGAGI. The CDR3 sequence is 15 residues long. This chain's CDR3 is CASSLGGIYNSPLHF. The CDR3 DNA reads as TGTGCCAGCAGCCTCGGGGGTATCTATAATTCACCCCTCCACTTT.